A selection of T cell receptor beta chains follows, all from one sample in a study of graft-versus-host responses after intestinal transplantation. Method: immunoSEQ multiplex PCR; TCRdb's copy keeps in-frame clones and lacks some. The profile shows about 89,000 clones, approximately 94% of them singletons. These TCRs are of unknown antigen specificity. The specimen was unstimulated CD4+ T cells sorted from spleen or lymph node cells, collected before transplant. These receptors were obtained from a human donor who was the organ donor for an intestinal transplant. Each CDR3 is given with its conserved first and last residue.

j_call v_call cdr3_aa
TRBJ2-2 TRBV6-1 CASREDRGTTGELFF
TRBJ2-1 TRBV28 CASSLANRQVNEQFF
TRBJ2-7 TRBV2 CASSVTVYEQYF
TRBJ2-1 TRBV11-2 CASSSIGPGDEQFF
TRBJ2-2 TRBV7-9 CASSATGSTGELFF
TRBJ1-1 TRBV7-8 CASSLTGGTEAFF
TRBJ1-2 TRBV28 CASSNNYGYTF
TRBJ2-7 TRBV2 CASREDSDLFVQYF
TRBJ2-2 TRBV19 CASIGQTGTGELFF
TRBJ1-1 TRBV9 CASSPLWGPNTEAFF
TRBJ1-1 TRBV6-1 CASSELAAVKSLTEAFF
TRBJ1-6 TRBV28 CASSHDRGRTPLHF
TRBJ1-1 TRBV19 CASSLPAPGGLNTEAFF
TRBJ1-2 TRBV6-6 CASSYTGNNYGYTF
TRBJ2-7 TRBV19 CASSITVSYEQYF
TRBJ2-5 TRBV2 CASSEIKTQYF
TRBJ1-4 TRBV11-3 CASSAIGATNEKLFF
TRBJ1-1 TRBV6-4 CASSQELSGEAFF
TRBJ2-7 TRBV7-9 CASSRDGDFPTNEQYF
TRBJ1-6 TRBV25-1 CASRQSNSPLHF
TRBJ1-2 TRBV6-5 CASSRTLDYGYTF
TRBJ1-1 TRBV18 CASSPTGRETEAFF
TRBJ2-7 TRBV30 CAWSSTSGRSYEQYF
TRBJ1-2 TRBV11-3 CASSLEGSRSQSYGYTF
TRBJ1-1 TRBV7-3 CASSLGGINTEAFF
TRBJ1-6 TRBV10-3 CAISDSGGYNSPLHF
TRBJ1-1 TRBV7-3 CASSFTRTGPSEAFF
TRBJ1-5 TRBV4-3 CASSQDYEGGGQPQHF
TRBJ1-1 TRBV7-8 CASSQRLGDTEAFF
TRBJ2-7 TRBV7-2 CASGARGGYEQYF
TRBJ2-7 TRBV19 CASNDRGLPDEQYF
TRBJ2-1 TRBV28 CASSLWTGDYNEQFF
TRBJ1-1 TRBV5-5 CASSLGTENTEAFF
TRBJ2-5 TRBV11-3 CASSSQETQYF
TRBJ1-2 TRBV4-1 CASSQGEGQPNYGYTF
TRBJ2-3 TRBV4-3 CASSQGRGGATDTQYF
TRBJ1-3 TRBV5-6 CASSPLGGGNTIYF
TRBJ2-5 TRBV5-4 CASSGTGIQETQYF
TRBJ1-2 TRBV7-2 CASSLVDYLGRAGYTF
TRBJ1-4 TRBV11-2 CASSLMTGQGDFSGLFF
TRBJ2-2 TRBV5-1 CASSPAAQAGELFF
TRBJ2-7 TRBV6-1 CASSPITLAYEQYF
TRBJ1-6 TRBV28 CASSLPTGADEDNSPLHF
TRBJ2-5 TRBV5-4 CASSFGTHEETQYF
TRBJ1-1 TRBV6-1 CASKAPGALAAFF
TRBJ2-6 TRBV7-6 CASSLTPVRRLAGANVLTF
TRBJ2-3 TRBV9 CASSATGGPDTQYF
TRBJ1-3 TRBV7-2 CASSLRTGTSGNTIYF
TRBJ2-1 TRBV5-1 CASSTTSGSRYNEQFF
TRBJ1-3 TRBV18 CASSQGQRGNTIYF
TRBJ2-3 TRBV2 CASNEEGDTQYF
TRBJ1-2 TRBV6-5 CASSYRTGSNYGYTF
TRBJ1-5 TRBV21-1 CASSKDRGNQPQHF
TRBJ2-7 TRBV19 CASSIVGAGAEQYF
TRBJ1-4 TRBV11-3 CASSLRGPNEKLFF
TRBJ1-2 TRBV27 CASSLGTPGTYGYTF
TRBJ2-2 TRBV9 CASSDSRNTGELFF
TRBJ2-3 TRBV9 CASSGAGGRTDTQYF
TRBJ2-3 TRBV5-1 CASSEPEGTDTQYF